This T cell receptor beta chain was sequenced for a study of shared clonotypes between healthy human individuals. TCRdb's table, derived via immunoSEQ multiplex PCR, lists solely in-frame clones and lacks some. This table has a few million clones, about 90% appearing once. Study results and limitations: Genetic and exposure-history diversity was limited by the few donors. Clonotypes not shared had lower generation probabilities than those common to all four donors.

CDR1 SGHRS and CDR2 YFSETQ come from the germline V gene. J was trimmed by 1 base and V by 7 bases; bases with no gene match: 8. The CDR3 length is 15 residues. Regarding this clone: The antigen is unknown.

A split of CD4+ cells into CD45RA+ naive and CD45RA-negative memory subsets was performed. The chain is built from TRBV5-1 and TRBJ2-3, with 8 bases lining up with TRBD2. This TCR was recovered from a man younger than 35 in good health. Some clones in this sample may be carry-over from other donors' samples. The sequenced sample was naive CD4+ T cells from PBMCs. Indicated subset: CD45RA+ positively selected. CDR3 bases: TGCGCCAGCGGGCTGGGAGCGGGGGGCACAGATACGCAGTATTTT. Its protein is CASGLGAGGTDTQYF.